This TCR beta chain was recorded in a study of blood T cells in healthy people across ages. The authors ran a second PCR of 7 to 11 cycles using a sample-barcoded 5' primer and a J-beta primer mix. TCRdb reprocessed the 5' RACE reads via MiXCR and lists one record per CDR3 protein. Found here are hundreds of thousands of distinct CDR3 sequences, 20% to 25% of them singletons; the top ten hold roughly 3.9%. The study, taken as a whole, reports: The study found more naive CD4+ cells and higher diversity in long-lived than aged donors.

Whenever a sample was processed, at least 6.5 million PBMCs were isolated. This CDR3 spans 14 amino acids. The germline V gene has CDR1 MNHEY and CDR2 SVGEGT. The V gene lost 0 bases and the J gene lost 1 base, with 6 bases spanning the gap. This clonotype appeared a few times. Its cognate antigen is unknown. The chain carries TRBV6-2 or TRBV6-3 and TRBJ2-5; D gene uncertain. Sequenced: blood. The receptor was isolated from a man aged 70 or older in good health. The CDR3 spells CASSYSLIQETQYF. The CDR3, as DNA: TGTGCCAGCAGTTACTCGCTCATCCAAGAGACCCAGTACTTC.